Following are 20 T cell receptor beta chains from one sample sequenced in a study of T cell clones after liver transplantation. Measured with immunoSEQ multiplex PCR; TCRdb has only the in-frame clones, and not every one. Here the sample spans 70,000 to 80,000 clones, more than 90% being singletons. The material sequenced was CD4+ T cells from blood, taken before liver transplant. The origin of the receptors is a human donor who received a liver transplant.

The chain is built from TRBV5-1 and TRBJ2-5, with D perhaps matching TRBD2 (6 bases). CDR3 length equals 15 residues. Trimming pared 0 bases from V and 1 base from J, leaving 10 bases between. The germline V gene has CDR1 SGHRS and CDR2 YFSETQ. The DNA of the CDR3 is TGCGCCAGCAGCTTGGACCCCGGGGGCCAAGAGACCCAGTACTTC. It is translated as CASSLDPGGQETQYF.

The rearrangement uses TRBV21-1 and TRBJ2-1; the table's TRBD2 call for D was not verified on the DNA. TRBV21-1 is a known pseudogene. The length of the CDR3 is 19 residues. Here the CDR3 DNA reads TGTGCCAGCAGCAAAACGAGCGGGAGGAGGAAGAGCTCCTACAATGAGCAGTTCTTC. The encoded protein is CASSKTSGRRKSSYNEQFF.

The chain carries TRBV5-1 and TRBJ2-5; 7 bases fit TRBD1. The J segment lost 5 bases and the V segment lost 0 bases, leaving 10 bases of the junction unmatched. This CDR3 region has 16 residues. Per germline, CDR1 SGHRS and CDR2 YFSETQ. The CDR3 is CASSLEGLGGRETQYF. The CDR3 nucleotides read TGCGCCAGCAGCTTGGAAGGGTTAGGGGGCAGGGAGACCCAGTACTTC.

This chain links TRBV15 with TRBJ1-5, with no clear D. The CDR3 is made up of 14 amino acids. Germline CDR1 reads LNHNV; CDR2 reads YYDKDF (reference sequence). V shed 6 bases and J shed 0 bases, with 9 bases lying between them. CDR3 coding DNA: TGTGCCACCAGTCTCGATTATAGCAATCAGCCCCAGCATTTT. Residues: CATSLDYSNQPQHF. The variable domain in full, completed from reference TRBV15 and TRBJ1-5, reads DAMVIQNPRYQVTQFGKPVTLSCSQTLNHNVMYWYQQKSSQAPKLLFHYYDKDFNNEADTPDNFQSRRPNTSFCFLDIRSPGLGDTAMYLCATSLDYSNQPQHFGDGTRLSIL.

The J gene is TRBJ2-1, the V gene TRBV27, with 7 bases lining up with TRBD2. In germline, CDR1 is MNHEY, CDR2 SMNVEV (reference sequence). CDR3 length: 19 residues. After removal of 2 bases from V and 0 bases from J, the junction contained 13 bases not matched to a gene. This CDR3 is CASSLGRRHGGSSYNEQFF. CDR3 in DNA: TGTGCCAGCAGTTTAGGGCGCCGGCACGGCGGGAGCTCCTACAATGAGCAGTTCTTC.

The genes are TRBV7-9 and TRBJ1-4; D ambiguous. Per germline, CDR1 SEHNR and CDR2 FQNEAQ (reference sequence). The CDR3 has 15 residues. V dropped 2 bases and J dropped 7 bases, with 14 bases sitting between them. CDR3 DNA sequence: TGTGCCAGCAGCTTACCTGCCCTCTCGGGTGAAAAACTGTTTTTT. This sequence encodes CASSLPALSGEKLFF. The full variable domain, rest sourced from reference TRBV7-9 and TRBJ1-4, is DTGVSQNPRHKITKRGQNVTFRCDPISEHNRLYWYRQTLGQGPEFLTYFQNEAQLEKSRLLSDRFSAERPKGSFSTLEIQRTEQGDSAMYLCASSLPALSGEKLFFGSGTQLSVL.

DNA for the CDR3: TGTGCCAGCAGCCAAGATTCTCCTGGAAACACCATATATTTT. Encoded protein: CASSQDSPGNTIYF. This sequence joins TRBV4-2 and TRBJ1-3; no firm D call. This CDR3 contains 14 residues. CDR1 is LGHNA and CDR2 is YNFKEQ in the germline V gene. V was trimmed by 0 bases and J by 2 bases, leaving 5 bases between them.

The chain recombines TRBV7-8 with TRBJ1-6; tentative D call: TRBD1 (6 bases). CDR3 length: 15 amino acids. Trimming removed 4 bases at V and 7 bases at J, with 14 bases between. CDR1 and CDR2 from the germline V gene are SGHVS and FQNEAQ. CDR3 DNA: TGTGCCAGCAGCTGGGATGGGGGCAGGAATTCACCCCTCCACTTT. It specifies CASSWDGGRNSPLHF. The full variable domain, completed using reference TRBV7-8 and TRBJ1-6, is GAGVSQSPRYKVAKRGQDVALRCDPISGHVSLFWYQQALGQGPEFLTYFQNEAQLDKSGLPSDRFFAERPEGSVSTLKIQRTQQEDSAVYLCASSWDGGRNSPLHFGNGTRLTVT.

In DNA form, the CDR3 reads TGTGCCAGCTCACCCTCGACAGGATTGTACGAGCAGTACTTC. It is translated as CASSPSTGLYEQYF. The genes are TRBV18 and TRBJ2-7; D might be TRBD1 (6 bases). Germline lookup yields CDR1 KGHSH and CDR2 LQKENI. This CDR3 contains 14 residues. V was shortened by 3 bases and J by 4 bases, with 13 bases between the two germline ends.

The chain couples TRBV7-6 to TRBJ1-4, with 7 bases aligning to TRBD1. The CDR3 runs to 14 residues. V gave up 4 bases and J gave up 7 bases; unmatched junction bases: 6. Per germline, CDR1 SGHVS and CDR2 FNYEAQ. Here the CDR3 reads CASSYRGDSEKLFF. The CDR3, as DNA: TGTGCCAGCAGCTACCGGGGGGACAGTGAAAAACTGTTTTTT.

The rearrangement links TRBV7-9 to TRBJ2-1; a weak D match, TRBD1 (5 bases). Germline V gives CDR1 SEHNR, CDR2 FQNEAQ (reference sequence). The CDR3 extends over 12 amino acids. V lost 5 bases and J lost 15, with 17 bases in between. The CDR3 region has the DNA TGTGCCAGCAGCCTAGGGGTCCACAGCCCGTTCTTC. It codes for CASSLGVHSPFF.

The chain combines TRBV5-1 with TRBJ1-2; D not certain. The CDR3 spans 15 residues. From germline, CDR1 is SGHRS and CDR2 YFSETQ. Trimming took 0 bases from V and 0 from J, leaving 9 bases between them. Here the CDR3 DNA reads TGCGCCAGCAGCTTGGAGGCAGCTTCTAACTATGGCTACACCTTC. It translates to CASSLEAASNYGYTF.

The gene calls are TRBV7-2 and TRBJ2-3; D is undetermined. The germline V and J ends were trimmed by 3 bases and 0 bases, with 13 bases remaining between them. CDR3 size: 16 residues. Per the germline V gene, CDR1 is SGHTA and CDR2 is FQGNSA. CDR3 in DNA: TGTGCCAGCAGCTTGGTTCACCGACCAAGCACAGATACGCAGTATTTT. Translation: CASSLVHRPSTDTQYF.

This chain connects TRBV7-3 to TRBJ2-1; tentatively, D is TRBD1 (6 bases). The CDR3 is 15 amino acids. V lost 5 bases and J lost 7, with 18 bases in between. The V gene's germline CDR1 is SGHTA and CDR2 FQGTGA. The CDR3 protein is CASSPTSNRVNEQFF. In DNA form, the CDR3 reads TGTGCCAGCAGCCCAACCTCCAACAGGGTTAATGAGCAGTTCTTC.

The rearrangement joins TRBV7-8 to TRBJ2-3, with no clear D. CDR1 and CDR2 (germline): SGHVS, FQNEAQ. The V end was cut by 1 base, the J end by 6 bases, with 5 bases between. This CDR3 has 12 residues. The CDR3 DNA reads TGTGCCAGCAGCTTAGACCGGGATACGCAGTATTTT. Translating it yields CASSLDRDTQYF.

This chain joins TRBV2 and TRBJ2-3; D gene ambiguous. CDR3 length: 13 residues. V was cut by 1 base and J by 10 bases, with 12 bases left in between. Germline assignment: CDR1 SNHLY and CDR2 FYNNEI. The CDR3 nucleotides are TGTGCCAGCAGTGAAGGTGACGGGCGCTCGCAGTATTTT. Residues: CASSEGDGRSQYF.

V is TRBV6-6 and J is TRBJ1-1, with D unresolved. The CDR3 loop spans 14 amino acids. V lost 3 bases and J 4 bases, leaving 12 bases between the germline ends. The germline V gene encodes CDR1 MNHNY and CDR2 SVGAGI (reference sequence). CDR3 protein: CASSYTVGGTEAFF. The CDR3 nucleotides are TGTGCCAGCAGTTATACGGTGGGTGGCACTGAAGCTTTCTTT.

This clone has a single count. The CDR3, as DNA: TGTGCCAGTAGTATCTCGCGGTCGGGTGAAAAACTGTTTTTT. Translated, it gives CASSISRSGEKLFF. J is TRBJ1-4 and V is TRBV19, with D unresolved. From germline, CDR1 is LNHDA and CDR2 SQIVND (reference sequence). Trimming pared 3 bases from V and 7 bases from J, leaving 12 bases between. The CDR3 is made up of 14 amino acids.

This chain joins TRBV5-4 and TRBJ2-2; the match to TRBD1 covers 7 bases. V was pared by 4 bases and J by 7 bases, with 7 bases of the junction left unmatched. CDR3 size: 14 residues. In germline, CDR1 is SGHNT, CDR2 YYREEE (reference sequence). CDR3 DNA sequence: TGTGCCAGCAGCACCGACAGGGTTGACGGGGAGCTGTTTTTT. It translates to CASSTDRVDGELFF.

The J gene is TRBJ2-1, the V gene TRBV6-6; TRBD1 aligns across 10 bases. Germline V lookup: CDR1 MNHNY, CDR2 SVGAGI (reference sequence). The CDR3 totals 16 residues. V shed 6 bases, J shed 3 bases, and the junction held 8 bases outside the gene matches. CDR3 DNA sequence: TGTGCCAGCAGGCCCGACAGGGGGCAATTCTACAATGAGCAGTTCTTC. It codes for CASRPDRGQFYNEQFF.